These 9 T cell receptor beta chains share one sample of origin, sequenced in a study of cytotoxic CD8 clonotypes in ibrutinib-treated CLL. Sequenced by immunoSEQ multiplex PCR; TCRdb stores in-frame clones only, minus some. The sample lists 52,000 or so clones, 50% to 60% occurring once. Sequencing used PBMCs, obtained at disease progression, from a patient treated with ibrutinib. Source of these receptors: a human donor with chronic lymphocytic leukemia.

V usage is TRBV30 and J usage is TRBJ2-7; D gene unclear. Trimming took off 1 base at V and 3 bases at J, with 10 bases between the two ends. The CDR3 runs to 13 residues. Germline CDR1 GTSNPN, CDR2 SVGIG (reference sequence). The CDR3 DNA reads TGTGCCTGGAGTGCCGCGGATTTCTACGAGCAGTACTTC. Protein: CAWSAADFYEQYF. Combining the CDR3 with reference TRBV30 and TRBJ2-7 gives the whole variable domain SQTIHQWPATLVQPVGSPLSLECTVEGTSNPNLYWYRQAAGRGLQLLFYSVGIGQISSEVPQNLSASRPQDRQFILSSKKLLLSDSGFYLCAWSAADFYEQYFGPGTRLTVT.

V usage is TRBV5-6 and J usage is TRBJ1-5; 7 bases map to TRBD1. The CDR3 consists of 15 residues. Germline V lookup: CDR1 SGHDT, CDR2 YYEEEE. Unmatched junction bases numbered 7, after V lost 0 bases and J lost 7 bases. The CDR3 reads CASSLANTGVQPQHF. The CDR3 DNA sequence: TGTGCCAGCAGCTTGGCCAACACAGGGGTCCAGCCCCAGCATTTT.

This clone was seen a few times. The chain joins TRBV29-1 to TRBJ2-6, with a weak D call TRBD1 (6 bases). The V and J ends lost 4 bases and 0 bases respectively, with 13 bases between them. The CDR3 sequence is 16 residues long. The germline V gene has CDR1 SQVTM and CDR2 ANQGSEA. CDR3 in DNA: TGCAGCGTTGCCAGGGACACCGACTCTGGGGCCAACGTCCTGACTTTC. It translates to CSVARDTDSGANVLTF.

The V gene is TRBV7-9, the J gene TRBJ2-7; D remains unclear. V lost 0 bases, J lost 5 bases, and 11 bases lay in between. The CDR3 consists of 14 residues. Germline V CDR1 and CDR2: SEHNR, FQNEAQ (reference sequence). CDR3: CASSLAGPYHEQYF. DNA for the CDR3: TGTGCCAGCAGCTTAGCGGGCCCGTACCACGAGCAGTACTTC.

The chain carries TRBV29-1 and TRBJ2-7, with D perhaps assigned TRBD1 or TRBD2 (6 bases each). V gave up 5 bases and J gave up 7 bases, with 18 bases separating them. This CDR3 contains 13 residues. Germline CDR1 and CDR2: SQVTM and ANQGSEA. The DNA for the CDR3 is TGCAGCGTTTTGAGACAGGAGGGGACTGAGCAGTACTTC. Residues: CSVLRQEGTEQYF.

V and J are TRBV19 and TRBJ2-2; D tentatively reads TRBD1 or TRBD2 (6 bases each). There are 14 residues in the CDR3. V lost 7 bases and J lost 2, with 11 bases in between. Germline CDR1 is LNHDA and CDR2 is SQIVND (reference sequence). CDR3 region: CASIAGHNTGELFF. CDR3 in DNA: TGTGCCAGTATTGCGGGACATAACACCGGGGAGCTGTTTTTT.

This clone appeared a few times. V usage is TRBV7-9 and J usage is TRBJ1-2, with D possibly matching TRBD1 (6 bases). V was clipped by 1 base and J by 4 bases, with 13 bases between them. This CDR3 is 15 amino acids long. Germline CDR1 SEHNR, CDR2 FQNEAQ (reference sequence). DNA for the CDR3: TGTGCCAGCAGCTTAGAAGGGGGACTAACCTATGGCTACACCTTC. As protein: CASSLEGGLTYGYTF.

V usage is TRBV28 and J usage is TRBJ2-1; D perhaps matches TRBD2 (5 bases). Germline CDR1 and CDR2: MDHEN and SYDVKM. Trimming removed 5 bases at V and 12 bases at J, with 20 bases between. The CDR3 loop spans 14 amino acids. In DNA form, the CDR3 reads TGTGCCAGCAGTCCCGGCGAGGGCCCAATCGGGCAGTTCTTC. Its protein is CASSPGEGPIGQFF.

The chain has TRBV5-1 and TRBJ1-2; no clear D. This CDR3 is built from 13 residues. The germline V gene encodes CDR1 SGHRS and CDR2 YFSETQ. Trimming left V 4 bases short and J 2 bases short, with 9 bases between. This CDR3 reads CASSGGENYGYTF. The CDR3 DNA reads as TGCGCCAGCAGCGGCGGCGAGAACTATGGCTACACCTTC.